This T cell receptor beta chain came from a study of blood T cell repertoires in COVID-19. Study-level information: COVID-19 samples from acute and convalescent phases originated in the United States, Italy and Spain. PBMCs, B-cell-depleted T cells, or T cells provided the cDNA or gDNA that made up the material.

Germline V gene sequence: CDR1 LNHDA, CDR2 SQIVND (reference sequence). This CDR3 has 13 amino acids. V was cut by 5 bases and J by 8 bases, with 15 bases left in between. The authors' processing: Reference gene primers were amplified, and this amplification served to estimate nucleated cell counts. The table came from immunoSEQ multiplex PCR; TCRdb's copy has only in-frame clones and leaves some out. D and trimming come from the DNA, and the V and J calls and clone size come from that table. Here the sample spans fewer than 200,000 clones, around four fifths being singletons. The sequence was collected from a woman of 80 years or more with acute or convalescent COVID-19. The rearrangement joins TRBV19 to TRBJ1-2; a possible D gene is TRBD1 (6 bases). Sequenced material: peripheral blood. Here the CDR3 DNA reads TGTGCCAGTAGTCCCCAGGGGAGCTACGGCTACACCTTC. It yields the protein CASSPQGSYGYTF.